This T cell receptor beta chain was obtained from a study of CD8+ T cells in alopecia areata (dated by TCRdb to 2017 to 2018). For context, the study as a whole: Treated patients were enrolled in an open-label pilot trial of oral tofacitinib, 5 to 10 mg twice daily, for moderate-to-severe alopecia areata. Patients stayed on tofacitinib for 6 to 18 months and then had 6 months of follow-up off drug so that delayed response and recurrence could be assessed. Disease severity in treated patients was measured with the SALT score, which quantifies the percentage of affected scalp surface area. To study T cell clonal expansion in alopecia areata, the researchers applied high-throughput TCRbeta sequencing to both the C3H/HeJ mouse model and human patients. Scalp tissue and sorted CD4+ and CD8+ peripheral blood T cells from patchy and totalis/universalis alopecia areata patients and from healthy controls were covered by human TCRbeta sequencing. Tofacitinib-treated patients had biopsies at baseline and at 4 and 24 weeks of treatment, with a later scalp biopsy in several patients. Scalp clonality was compared across normal scalp (n=4), patchy alopecia areata scalp (n=8), and alopecia totalis/universalis scalp (n=8). RNA was obtained with the PAXgene miRNA kit for fixed scalp, the miRNeasy kit for PBMCs, and the RNeasy kit for mouse skin. immunoSEQ multiplex PCR using 35 Vbeta forward primers and 13 Jbeta reverse primers was used to amplify TCRbeta CDR3 regions.

A note on this clone: Its antigen remains unidentified. No clone much larger than this one lies a single base away; base qualities are absent.

Preparation of the library involved the immunoSEQ multiplex PCR assay. For TCR sequencing, RNA was extracted from every sample and reverse transcribed into cDNA to serve as template. First-strand cDNA was synthesized using SuperScript III with a 2:1 mix of oligo-dT and random hexamers. Amplification bias was assessed with a synthetic immune receptor repertoire, and residual bias was removed computationally. Concerning the study's data processing: Raw reads were preprocessed for error removal, and CDR3 was defined according to IMGT conventions as running from the conserved cysteine to phenylalanine. Clonality was computed as 1 minus the Shannon entropy, with the entropy normalized by log2 of the number of productive unique TCRs. Whether each scalp clone was CD4 or CD8 was inferred by checking scalp TCRbeta sequences against the CD4 and CD8 repertoires from sorted blood. The source is immuneACCESS, and TCRdb retained only in-frame sequences with V and J called. Part of the clones is not carried over; for the studies checked, unresolved V genes explain less than half of this, and the remainder is unexplained. V, J and clone size derive from that table, while D and trimming were established from the DNA sequence. This sample holds some 180,000 clones; about half were observed only once. The ten largest clones capture 10% of the sample.

The paper as a whole reports these results and caveats: Unlike mouse skin, which is dominated by gammadelta T cells, normal human skin has resident alphabeta T cells that are also sequenced, and this complicates analysis of the scalp TCR repertoire. Because the treated cohort was small and included a single nonresponder, larger studies are needed to assess links between baseline CD8+ expansion and response. Compared with mice, TCR sequences shared between patients were less clear, possibly partly because of HLA diversity across the patient population. Scalp clonality and the number of expanded CD8+ clones among the top 100 scalp clones were significantly decreased by tofacitinib. Compared with normal scalp, lesional scalp had higher clonality and more expanded CD8+ clones, particularly in alopecia totalis/universalis, a pattern that suggests antigenic drive. Many expanded lesional clones persisted in scalp and blood during tofacitinib treatment, which may partly explain relapse after stopping treatment.

Including cysteine and phenylalanine, the CDR3 has 13 amino acids. The retained sequence is limited to the CDR3, 39 bases, with the frame set at the first base. The germline ends are 9 bases apart after V is trimmed by 2 bases and J by 2 bases. CDR1 SQVTM and CDR2 ANQGSEA are derived from the germline V gene. In the paper's terms, the treatment or condition label means: oral pan-JAK inhibitor, 5-10 mg twice daily. From alopecia areata patients, peripheral blood was collected along with lesional scalp punch biopsies. PBMCs were separated by density centrifugation and stained for CD3, CD4 and CD8, after which CD4+ and CD8+ T cells were sorted on a FACSAria.

This clonotype was obtained from a human donor with alopecia areata. Sequences were derived from CD8+ T cells sorted from blood, sampled around week 54, from a patient treated with tofacitinib. The V and J genes are TRBV29-1 and TRBJ2-5, with the identity of the D gene unclear. The DNA sequence is as follows: TGCAGCGTTGAAAGTCCGACTCAAGAGACCCAGTACTTC. It specifies CSVESPTQETQYF.